This T cell receptor (beta chain) was found in a study of regulatory T cells in long-lasting Graves disease. Regarding time point: newly diagnosed GD, antithyroid drugs for less than 3 months. Isolated PBMC RNA provided the starting material for the TCR library. Arm-PCR of CDR3 regions and iRepertoire HTBI primers were used to build TCR beta libraries. TCRdb re-called the multiplex PCR reads with MiXCR, one entry per CDR3 protein. The sample lists some 400,000 distinct CDR3 sequences, 15% seen once, with around 17% in the top ten. V was trimmed by 5 bases and J by 3 bases, leaving 14 bases between them. CDR3 length: 14 amino acids. This sample also appeared in a second study, on T cells in Graves' hyperthyroidism and ophthalmopathy.

The chain recombines TRBV12-3 or TRBV12-4 with TRBJ2-7; no definite D call. The specimen was peripheral blood mononuclear cells (PBMCs), collected at new diagnosis, from a patient treated with antithyroid drugs. The TCR sequence derives from a woman in her 30s with Graves disease. This CDR3 reads CASSPQERHYEQYF. For the CDR3, the DNA is TGTGCCAGCAGTCCCCAGGAGAGGCACTACGAGCAGTACTTC.